The 4 T cell receptor beta chains below all came from one sample that was sequenced in a study of blood T cell repertoires in COVID-19. Repertoires were generated with immunoSEQ multiplex PCR, while TCRdb's copy carries only in-frame clones and drops some. The data hold around 300,000 clones, with about 85% observed a single time. The material sequenced was PBMCs or T cells enriched from blood (not recorded which). The receptors were sampled from a woman aged 45-59 years who had recovered from COVID-19.

This rearrangement joins TRBV30 to TRBJ2-1; TRBD2 is a possible D gene (5 bases). The germline V and J ends were trimmed by 0 bases and 2 bases, with 8 bases remaining between them. The germline V gene encodes CDR1 GTSNPN and CDR2 SVGIG (reference sequence). This CDR3 comprises 14 residues. CDR3 DNA sequence: TGTGCCTGGAGTGTACCCGGGACCTACAATGAGCAGTTCTTC. Its translation is CAWSVPGTYNEQFF.

J is TRBJ1-2 and V is TRBV4-2, with unresolved D. V shed 0 bases and J shed 4 bases, with 12 bases lying between them. In germline, CDR1 is LGHNA, CDR2 YNFKEQ. This CDR3 is 15 amino acids long. The CDR3 DNA reads as TGTGCCAGCAGCCAAGATCCCAATCAATTCTATGGCTACACCTTC. Residues: CASSQDPNQFYGYTF.

This chain uses TRBV7-6 with TRBJ1-4, with TRBD1 matching 7 bases. The junction had 10 bases not matched to a gene; V was cut back by 5 bases and J by 7 bases. This CDR3 comprises 15 residues. Germline loops: CDR1 SGHVS, CDR2 FNYEAQ. CDR3 bases: TGTGCCAGCAGCACCTTGGTAGGGGGCGTTGAAAAACTGTTTTTT. It is translated as CASSTLVGGVEKLFF.

V and J are TRBV28 and TRBJ1-1, with D hard to call. The CDR3 runs 13 residues. Germline V gives CDR1 MDHEN, CDR2 SYDVKM. Trimming stripped 7 bases from V and 0 bases from J, with 9 bases between. CDR3 in amino acids: CASTLHMNTEAFF. CDR3 nucleotide sequence: TGTGCCAGCACCTTGCACATGAACACTGAAGCTTTCTTT.